These 10 T cell receptor beta chains originate from one sample sequenced in a study of identical twins. From the 5' RACE reads, TCRdb called clonotypes with MiXCR, one entry per CDR3 protein. This sample yields about 720,000 distinct CDR3 sequences, of which 8% to 9% are seen a single time; roughly 0.97% belongs to the top ten. The sample was also linked to a second study, of yellow fever vaccine responses in identical twins.

Sequences were obtained from PBMCs. Source of these receptors: a woman under 30 in good health.

In its sample, this clonotype was seen a few times. The chain couples TRBV12-3 or TRBV12-4 to TRBJ2-5; D may match TRBD1 or TRBD2 (6 bases each). The CDR3 extends over 16 amino acids. Trimming removed 6 bases from V and 5 bases from J, with 22 bases in between. CDR3: CASSRRGSSVRETQYF. The CDR3 DNA is TGTGCCAGCAGCAGGAGGGGGTCGTCTGTCCGGGAGACCCAGTACTTC.

This clonotype has a handful of counts. The chain links TRBV6-8 to TRBJ2-4; D gene unclear. This CDR3 is built from 12 residues. V dropped 10 bases and J dropped 0 bases, with 7 bases sitting between them. CDR1 is MNHGY and CDR2 is SAAAGT in the germline V gene. Here the CDR3 DNA reads TGTGCCACCGATGAAGCCAAAAACATTCAGTACTTC. Translating it yields CATDEAKNIQYF.

V is TRBV10-3 and J is TRBJ2-7, with TRBD2 as a possible D gene (6 bases). The CDR3 extends over 12 amino acids. Trimming stripped 7 bases from V and 3 bases from J, with 10 bases between. Germline V gives CDR1 ENHRY, CDR2 SYGVKD. CDR3: CAITPGGYEQYF. The DNA for the CDR3 is TGTGCCATCACCCCCGGGGGCTACGAGCAGTACTTC.

This rearrangement joins TRBV11-3 to TRBJ2-7; 7 bases are a match to TRBD1. The germline gives CDR1 SGHNT, CDR2 YENEEA. The CDR3 has 16 residues. J was trimmed by 5 bases and V by 5 bases; bases with no gene match: 15. CDR3 residues: CASSLSPPTGSHEQYF. CDR3 nucleotides: TGTGCCAGCAGCCTGAGCCCCCCGACAGGGTCACACGAGCAGTACTTC.

This chain links TRBV2 with TRBJ2-3; 7 bases are shared with TRBD1. The CDR3 spans 14 residues. With V trimmed by 10 bases and J by 2 bases, 9 bases remained unmatched. Germline CDR1 reads SNHLY; CDR2 reads FYNNEI. CDR3 in DNA: TGTGCCACGAAAGGGGACAGAGTCACAGATACGCAGTATTTT. Translating it yields CATKGDRVTDTQYF.

The chain couples TRBV20-1 to TRBJ2-3; 11 positions match TRBD1. Looked up from germline, CDR1 is DFQATT and CDR2 is SNEGSKA (reference sequence). CDR3 length equals 15 residues. Trimming at V came to 7 bases and at J to 3 bases, leaving 9 bases not matched to a gene. This CDR3 reads CSGGTGTGGTDTQYF. For the CDR3, the DNA is TGCAGTGGGGGGACCGGGACAGGGGGAACAGATACGCAGTATTTT.

The chain's CDR3 is CSAPVAGVFNEQFF. DNA of the CDR3: TGCAGTGCTCCTGTAGCGGGAGTCTTCAATGAGCAGTTCTTC. The chain carries TRBV20-1 and TRBJ2-1; TRBD2 agrees at 9 bases. Germline V lookup: CDR1 DFQATT, CDR2 SNEGSKA (reference sequence). The CDR3 sequence is 14 residues long. Losses at the gene ends were 5 bases for V and 6 bases for J; bases not matched to a gene: 8.

This clonotype has a count of ten or more. The chain employs TRBV29-1 and TRBJ2-3; weak D call: TRBD2 (7 bases). Germline V gene sequence: CDR1 SQVTM, CDR2 ANQGSEA. V was trimmed by 7 bases and J by 4 bases, leaving 18 bases between them. CDR3 size: 14 residues. For the CDR3, the DNA is TGCAGCGGTGGGGGCGGGAGAGGCCCAGATACGCAGTATTTT. It translates to CSGGGGRGPDTQYF.

On this clonotype: A clone one base away is much larger, so this may be a read error. Because the CDR3 is missing its conserved closing phenylalanine or tryptophan, this is likely a read error. The rearrangement links TRBV6-4 to TRBJ2-3; 12 bases line up with TRBD2. J gave up 1 base and V 4 bases, and 0 bases lay outside the gene matches. The CDR3 spans 15 residues. In germline, CDR1 is MRHNA, CDR2 SNTAGT. The CDR3 bases are TGTGCCAGCAGTGGACTAGCGGGGGGCACAGATACGCAGTATTTA. Protein: CASSGLAGGTDTQYL.

The chain uses TRBV9 and TRBJ2-1, with 8 bases matching TRBD2. The ends lost 0 bases at V and 2 bases at J; junction bases unmatched: 4. Per the germline V gene, CDR1 is SGDLS and CDR2 is YYNGEE. The CDR3 has 16 residues. CDR3 loop: CASSVGGGPPYNEQFF. DNA of the CDR3: TGTGCCAGCAGCGTAGGCGGGGGGCCCCCCTACAATGAGCAGTTCTTC.